This record looks at one T cell receptor beta chain sequence and its context. Its specificity is unknown. If no ophthalmopathy progression occurred within 18 months, Graves' hyperthyroidism was stable. Among the patients, aged 18 to 65, hyperthyroidism was newly diagnosed and had lasted under 2 months. The record originates from a study of T cells in Graves' hyperthyroidism and ophthalmopathy. Study results and limitations: Classification by a 13 V-J model distinguished ophthalmopathy from stable hyperthyroidism.

This CDR3 is 13 amino acids long. The V gene's germline CDR1 is GTSNPN and CDR2 SVGIG (reference sequence). V lost 4 bases and J lost 4, with 13 bases in between. TCR beta CDR3 regions were amplified from RNA transcripts. With the HTBI primer set, the TCR CDR3 went through a first round of RT-PCR. Each CDR3 protein gets one entry after TCRdb re-called the multiplex PCR reads with MiXCR. The sample has tens of thousands of distinct CDR3 sequences, approximately 50% seen once. The sequence was collected from a man aged 18 to 29 with Graves' hyperthyroidism. The chain is built from TRBV30 and TRBJ1-1, with D hard to call. What was sequenced was peripheral blood or thyroid tissue (not recorded which). The CDR3 loop reads CAWINDQSTEAFF. The CDR3 DNA is TGTGCCTGGATAAATGACCAGAGCACTGAAGCTTTCTTT.